This T cell receptor (beta chain) derives from a study of T-cell reconstitution after alpha-beta-depleted transplantation in children. Study-wide points: In patients about two months after transplant, alpha-beta T cells reportedly arose from several hundred expanded graft clones. Some patients showed high day-60 TCRbeta diversity, which derived from surviving recipient T cells and thymic progenitors. Newly generated T cells supplied most T-cell counts and diversity one year post-transplant.

This clonotype was recorded many times. Its antigen is still unknown. Unique molecular identifiers were used in preparing the TCRbeta library. From the PCR reads, TCRdb called clonotypes with MiXCR, one entry per CDR3 protein. The sample includes 250,000 to 300,000 distinct CDR3 sequences, 11% of them seen just once. Germline CDR1 SGHVS, CDR2 FNYEAQ. This CDR3 is built from 18 residues. V lost 2 bases and J lost 4; bases outside the gene matches: 15. This rearrangement joins TRBV7-6 to TRBJ2-7; 9 nucleotides match TRBD1. The sequence was collected from a male patient aged 2 to 10 who had a stem cell transplant for chronic granulomatous disease, so the T cells may come from the graft donor. This specimen consisted of peripheral blood, obtained 180 days after TCRalphabeta/CD19-depleted stem cell transplant. Here the CDR3 DNA reads TGTGCCAGCAGCTTAAAATCTTCTCTCGGGACAGGGTTTTACGAGCAGTACTTC. Its protein product is CASSLKSSLGTGFYEQYF.